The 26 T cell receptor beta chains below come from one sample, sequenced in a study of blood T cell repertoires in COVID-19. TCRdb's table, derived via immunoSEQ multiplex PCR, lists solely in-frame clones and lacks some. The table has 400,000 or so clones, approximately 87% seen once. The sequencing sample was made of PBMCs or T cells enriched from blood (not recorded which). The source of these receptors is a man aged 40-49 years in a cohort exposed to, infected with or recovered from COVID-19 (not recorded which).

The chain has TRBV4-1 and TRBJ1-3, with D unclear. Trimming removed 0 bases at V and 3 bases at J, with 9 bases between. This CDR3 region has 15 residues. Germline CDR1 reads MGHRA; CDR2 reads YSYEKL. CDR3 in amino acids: CASSQDQFNGNTIYF. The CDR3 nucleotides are TGCGCCAGCAGCCAAGACCAGTTTAATGGAAACACCATATATTTT.

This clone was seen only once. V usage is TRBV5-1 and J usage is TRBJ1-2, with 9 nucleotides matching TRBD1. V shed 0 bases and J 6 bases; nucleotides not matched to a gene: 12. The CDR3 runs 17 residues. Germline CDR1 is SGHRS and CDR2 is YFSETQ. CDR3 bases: TGCGCCAGCAGCTTGGCGAGGGGACAGGGAAATCTACATGGCTACACCTTC. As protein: CASSLARGQGNLHGYTF. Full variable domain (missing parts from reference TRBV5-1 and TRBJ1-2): KAGVTQTPRYLIKTRGQQVTLSCSPISGHRSVSWYQQTPGQGLQFLFEYFSETQRNKGNFPGRFSGRQFSNSRSEMNVSTLELGDSALYLCASSLARGQGNLHGYTFGSGTRLTVV.

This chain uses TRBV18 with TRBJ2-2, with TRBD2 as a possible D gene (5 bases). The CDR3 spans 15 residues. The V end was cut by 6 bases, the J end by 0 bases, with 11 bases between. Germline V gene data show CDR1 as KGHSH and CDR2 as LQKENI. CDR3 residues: CASSEAEANTGELFF. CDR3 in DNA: TGTGCCAGCTCCGAAGCGGAAGCGAACACCGGGGAGCTGTTTTTT. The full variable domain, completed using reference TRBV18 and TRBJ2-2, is NAGVMQNPRHLVRRRGQEARLRCSPMKGHSHVYWYRQLPEEGLKFMVYLQKENIIDESGMPKERFSAEFPKEGPSILRIQQVVRGDSAAYFCASSEAEANTGELFFGEGSRLTVL.

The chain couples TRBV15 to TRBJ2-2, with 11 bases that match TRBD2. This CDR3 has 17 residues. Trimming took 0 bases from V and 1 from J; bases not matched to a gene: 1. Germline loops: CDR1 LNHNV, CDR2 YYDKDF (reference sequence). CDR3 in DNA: TGTGCCACCAGCAGAGACGGACTAGCGGGGAACACCGGGGAGCTGTTTTTT. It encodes CATSRDGLAGNTGELFF.

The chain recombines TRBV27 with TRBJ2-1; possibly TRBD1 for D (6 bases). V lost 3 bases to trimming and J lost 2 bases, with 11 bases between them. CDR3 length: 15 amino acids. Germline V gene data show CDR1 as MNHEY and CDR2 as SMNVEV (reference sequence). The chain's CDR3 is CASSFRRGTYNEQFF. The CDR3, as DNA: TGTGCCAGCAGTTTCCGCAGGGGTACCTACAATGAGCAGTTCTTC.

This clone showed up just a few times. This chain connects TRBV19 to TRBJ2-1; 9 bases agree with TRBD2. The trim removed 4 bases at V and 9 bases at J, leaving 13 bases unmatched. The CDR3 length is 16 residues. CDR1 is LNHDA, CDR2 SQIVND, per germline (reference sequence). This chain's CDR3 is CASSNWASGKFAEQFF. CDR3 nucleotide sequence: TGTGCCAGTAGTAATTGGGCTAGCGGGAAATTTGCTGAGCAGTTCTTC.

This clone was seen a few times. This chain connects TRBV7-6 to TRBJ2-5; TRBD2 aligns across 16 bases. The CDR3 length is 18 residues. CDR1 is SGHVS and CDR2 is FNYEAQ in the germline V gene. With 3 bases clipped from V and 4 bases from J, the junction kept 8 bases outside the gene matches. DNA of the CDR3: TGTGCCAGCAGCTTGGGACTAGCGGGAGGGCCTCAGCGAGAGACCCAGTACTTC. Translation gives CASSLGLAGGPQRETQYF.

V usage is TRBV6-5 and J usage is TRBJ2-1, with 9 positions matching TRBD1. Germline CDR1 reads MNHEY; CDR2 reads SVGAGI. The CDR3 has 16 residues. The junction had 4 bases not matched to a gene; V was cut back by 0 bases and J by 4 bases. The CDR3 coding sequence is TGTGCCAGCAGTTACTCCTCGGGACAGGGTTACAATGAGCAGTTCTTC. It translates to CASSYSSGQGYNEQFF.

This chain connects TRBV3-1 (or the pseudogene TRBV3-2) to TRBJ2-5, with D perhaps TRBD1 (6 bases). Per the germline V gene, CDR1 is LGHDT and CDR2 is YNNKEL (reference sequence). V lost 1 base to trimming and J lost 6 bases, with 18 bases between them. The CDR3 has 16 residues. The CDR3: CASSQGGGRIKKTQYF. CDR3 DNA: TGTGCCAGCAGCCAAGGAGGGGGTAGGATTAAGAAGACCCAGTACTTC.

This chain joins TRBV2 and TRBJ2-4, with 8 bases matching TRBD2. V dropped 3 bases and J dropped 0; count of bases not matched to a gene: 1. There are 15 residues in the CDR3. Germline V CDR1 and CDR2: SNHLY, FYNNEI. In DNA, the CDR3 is TGTGCCAGCAGTGAGCTAGCGGGAGCCAAAAACATTCAGTACTTC. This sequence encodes CASSELAGAKNIQYF.

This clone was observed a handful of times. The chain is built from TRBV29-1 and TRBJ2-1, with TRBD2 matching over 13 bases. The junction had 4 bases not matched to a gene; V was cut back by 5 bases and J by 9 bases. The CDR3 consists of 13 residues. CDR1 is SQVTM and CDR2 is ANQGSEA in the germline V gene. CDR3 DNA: TGCAGCGTTACTAGCGGGAGGGCCTCTGAGCAGTTCTTC. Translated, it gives CSVTSGRASEQFF.

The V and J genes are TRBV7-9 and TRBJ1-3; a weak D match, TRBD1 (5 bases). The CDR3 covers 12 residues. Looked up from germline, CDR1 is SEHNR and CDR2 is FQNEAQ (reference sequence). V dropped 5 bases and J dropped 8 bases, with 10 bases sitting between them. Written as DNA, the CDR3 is TGTGCCAGCAGCCCTGGGGGGGACACCATATATTTT. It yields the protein CASSPGGDTIYF.

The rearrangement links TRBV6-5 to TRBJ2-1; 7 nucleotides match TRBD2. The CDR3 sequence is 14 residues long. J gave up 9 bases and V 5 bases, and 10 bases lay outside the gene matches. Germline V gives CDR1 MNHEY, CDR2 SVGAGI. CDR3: CASSSGAYTGEQFF. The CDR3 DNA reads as TGTGCCAGCAGTAGCGGGGCTTACACGGGTGAGCAGTTCTTC.

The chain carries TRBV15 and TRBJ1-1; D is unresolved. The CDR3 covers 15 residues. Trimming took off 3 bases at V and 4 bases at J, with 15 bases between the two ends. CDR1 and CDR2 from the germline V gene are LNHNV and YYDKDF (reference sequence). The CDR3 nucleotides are TGTGCCACCAGCAGCCATCTAGCCCCTGTCACTGAAGCTTTCTTT. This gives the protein CATSSHLAPVTEAFF.

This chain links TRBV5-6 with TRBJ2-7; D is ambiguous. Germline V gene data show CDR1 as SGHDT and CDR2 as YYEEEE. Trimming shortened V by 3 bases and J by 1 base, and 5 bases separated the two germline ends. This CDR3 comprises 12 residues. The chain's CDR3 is CASSSSSYEQYF. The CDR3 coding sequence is TGTGCCAGCAGCTCATCATCCTACGAGCAGTACTTC.

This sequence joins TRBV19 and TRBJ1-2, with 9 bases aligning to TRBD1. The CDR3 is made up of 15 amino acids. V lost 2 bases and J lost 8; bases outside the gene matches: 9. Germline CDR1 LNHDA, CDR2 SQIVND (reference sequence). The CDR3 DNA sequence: TGTGCCAGTAGTATACGGGACAGGGTGGTTGTAGGCTACACCTTC. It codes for CASSIRDRVVVGYTF. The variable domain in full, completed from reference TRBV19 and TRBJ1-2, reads DGGITQSPKYLFRKEGQNVTLSCEQNLNHDAMYWYRQDPGQGLRLIYYSQIVNDFQKGDIAEGYSVSREKKESFPLTVTSAQKNPTAFYLCASSIRDRVVVGYTFGSGTRLTVV.

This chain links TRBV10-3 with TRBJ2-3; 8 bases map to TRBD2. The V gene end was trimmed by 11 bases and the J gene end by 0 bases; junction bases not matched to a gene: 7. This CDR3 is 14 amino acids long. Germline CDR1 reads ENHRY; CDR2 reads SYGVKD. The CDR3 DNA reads TGTGCCTCCGCGCCTAGCGGGAGCACAGATACGCAGTATTTT. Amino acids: CASAPSGSTDTQYF.

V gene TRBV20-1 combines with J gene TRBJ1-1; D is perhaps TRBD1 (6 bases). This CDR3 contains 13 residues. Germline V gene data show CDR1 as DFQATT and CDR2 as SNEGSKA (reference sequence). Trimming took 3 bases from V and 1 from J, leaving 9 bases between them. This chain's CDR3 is CSASRTANTEAFF. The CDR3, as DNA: TGCAGTGCTAGTCGGACAGCGAACACTGAAGCTTTCTTT.

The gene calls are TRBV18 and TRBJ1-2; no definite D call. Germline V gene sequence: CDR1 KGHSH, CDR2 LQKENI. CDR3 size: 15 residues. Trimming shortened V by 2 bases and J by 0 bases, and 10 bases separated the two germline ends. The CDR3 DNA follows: TGTGCCAGCTCACCAATTACGGAGACTAACTATGGCTACACCTTC. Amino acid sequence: CASSPITETNYGYTF.

CDR3 region: CASSLDSGGPVSYNEQFF. The CDR3 DNA follows: TGCGCCAGCAGCTTGGATTCGGGAGGGCCCGTTTCATACAATGAGCAGTTCTTC. The rearrangement links TRBV5-1 to TRBJ2-1; 8 bases fit TRBD2. CDR1 is SGHRS and CDR2 is YFSETQ in the germline V gene. V lost 0 bases to trimming and J lost 4 bases; unmatched junction nucleotides: 12. There are 18 residues in the CDR3.

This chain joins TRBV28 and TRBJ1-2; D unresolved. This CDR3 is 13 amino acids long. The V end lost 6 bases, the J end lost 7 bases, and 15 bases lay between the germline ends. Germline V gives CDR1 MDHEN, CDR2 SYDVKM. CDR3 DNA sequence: TGTGCCAGCAGAATAACATCCCGTGGTGGCTACACCTTC. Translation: CASRITSRGGYTF.

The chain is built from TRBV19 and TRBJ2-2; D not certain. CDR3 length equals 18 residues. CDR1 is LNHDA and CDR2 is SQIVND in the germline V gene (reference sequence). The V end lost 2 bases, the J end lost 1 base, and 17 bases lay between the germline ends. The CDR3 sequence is CASSIYATFIGNTGELFF. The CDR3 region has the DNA TGTGCCAGTAGTATATACGCGACATTCATAGGGAACACCGGGGAGCTGTTTTTT.

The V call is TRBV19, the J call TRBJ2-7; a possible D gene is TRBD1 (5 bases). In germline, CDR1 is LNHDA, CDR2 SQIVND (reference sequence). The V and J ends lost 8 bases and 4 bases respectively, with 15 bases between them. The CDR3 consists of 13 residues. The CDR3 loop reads CASQQGFEYEQYF. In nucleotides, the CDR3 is TGTGCCAGTCAGCAGGGATTCGAATACGAGCAGTACTTC.

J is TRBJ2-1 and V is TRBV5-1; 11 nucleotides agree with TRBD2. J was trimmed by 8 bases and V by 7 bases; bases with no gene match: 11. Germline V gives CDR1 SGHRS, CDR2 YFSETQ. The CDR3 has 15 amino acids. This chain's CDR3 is CASCDLSGRGYEQFF. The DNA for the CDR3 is TGCGCCAGCTGTGACCTTAGCGGGAGGGGTTATGAGCAGTTCTTC.

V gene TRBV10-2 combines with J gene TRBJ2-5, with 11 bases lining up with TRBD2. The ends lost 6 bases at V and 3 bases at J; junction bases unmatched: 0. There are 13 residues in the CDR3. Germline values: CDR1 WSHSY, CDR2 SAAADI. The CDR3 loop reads CASRTSGKETQYF. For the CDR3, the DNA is TGCGCCAGCAGGACTAGCGGGAAAGAGACCCAGTACTTC.

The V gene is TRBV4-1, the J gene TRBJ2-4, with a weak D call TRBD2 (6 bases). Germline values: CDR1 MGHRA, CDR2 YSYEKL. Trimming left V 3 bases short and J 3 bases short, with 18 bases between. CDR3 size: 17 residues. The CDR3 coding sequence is TGCGCCAGCAGCCACGCAACCGTTAGCGGATTCAAAAACATTCAGTACTTC. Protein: CASSHATVSGFKNIQYF.